The rows below give T cell receptor beta chains drawn from one sample of a study of cytomegalovirus exposure and HLA in healthy donors. Only in-frame clones appear in the TCRdb table, and some are missing; sequencing was by immunoSEQ multiplex PCR. This table has about 140,000 clones, about 78% appearing once. Source material: PBMCs. These receptors were collected from a man aged 50-60 years in good health and CMV-seropositive. Each CDR3 is given with its conserved first and last residue. The D gene is left open where the match is weak. Where a row states a size, it is once, few, many or the class of an expanded clone; other rows omit it.

>.|TRBV19|TRBJ1-1|TRBD1
CASSSGQGRDTEAFF
TGTGCCAGTAGTTCAGGACAGGGAAGAGACACTGAAGCTTTCTTT
>.|TRBV7-9|TRBJ2-7|TRBD2
CASSIAGAASYEQYF
TGTGCCAGCAGCATAGCGGGGGCGGCCTCCTACGAGCAGTACTTC
>.|TRBV7-9|TRBJ2-4|.
CASSQTTLAKNIQYF
TGTGCCAGCAGTCAGACTACTCTAGCCAAAAACATTCAGTACTTC
>.|TRBV6-6|TRBJ1-1|.
CASSYWGRRAEAFF
TGTGCCAGCAGTTACTGGGGGCGCCGGGCTGAAGCTTTCTTT
>.|TRBV11-3|TRBJ2-1|.
CASSLGRGSYNEQFF
TGTGCCAGCAGCCTTGGGCGGGGATCTTACAATGAGCAGTTCTTC
>.|TRBV2|TRBJ1-3|.
CASSAKGNTIYF
TGTGCCAGCAGTGCTAAGGGAAACACCATATATTTT
>.|TRBV9|TRBJ2-3|TRBD2
CASSVSSGSTDTQYF
TGTGCCAGCAGCGTGTCTAGCGGGAGCACAGATACGCAGTATTTT
>.|TRBV15|TRBJ1-6|.
CATSRDRDSSPLHF
TGTGCCACCAGCAGAGATCGAGACAGTTCACCCCTCCACTTT
>.|TRBV7-9|TRBJ1-1|.
CASSPAGRLNTEAFF
TGTGCCAGCAGCCCAGCGGGTCGACTGAACACTGAAGCTTTCTTT
>few|TRBV2|TRBJ2-7|TRBD2
CASSPRGGAQYF
TGTGCCAGCAGTCCCCGGGGGGGAGCCCAGTACTTC
>.|TRBV28|TRBJ2-7|.
CASSRLGYEQYF
TGTGCCAGCAGCCGCCTAGGCTACGAGCAGTACTTC
>.|TRBV7-2|TRBJ2-7|TRBD2
CASSRTSGSYEQYF
TGTGCCAGCAGCCGGACTAGCGGGAGCTACGAGCAGTACTTC
>.|TRBV6-5|TRBJ1-6|.
CASRPPLAGNSPLHF
TGTGCCAGCAGACCTCCTCTTGCGGGAAATTCACCCCTCCACTTT
>few|TRBV29-1|TRBJ2-5|TRBD1
CSATRDRGQGTQYF
TGCAGCGCAACCCGGGACAGGGGGCAGGGGACCCAGTACTTC
>few|TRBV7-2|TRBJ2-1|TRBD2
CASSHPSGTLYNEQFF
TGTGCCAGCAGCCATCCGAGCGGGACTCTCTACAATGAGCAGTTCTTC
>.|TRBV19|TRBJ1-5|.
CASSISGIYSNQPQHF
TGTGCCAGTAGTATTTCGGGGATTTATAGCAATCAGCCCCAGCATTTT
>.|TRBV27|TRBJ2-1|TRBD2
CASSSGASGSRGEQFF
TGTGCCAGCAGTTCGGGGGCTAGCGGGAGTAGGGGTGAGCAGTTCTTC
>.|TRBV9|TRBJ2-5|TRBD2
CASSGSGGAFGETQYF
TGTGCCAGCAGCGGGAGCGGGGGGGCCTTCGGGGAGACCCAGTACTTC
>.|TRBV6-1|TRBJ2-1|TRBD2
CASSEAASGGAFEQFF
TGTGCCAGCAGTGAAGCAGCTAGCGGGGGGGCCTTTGAGCAGTTCTTC
>.|TRBV6-1|TRBJ2-1|.
CASRRAGGSYNEQFF
TGTGCCAGCAGAAGGGCTGGGGGGTCCTACAATGAGCAGTTCTTC
>.|TRBV5-1|TRBJ2-7|TRBD1
CASSPGDRTYEQYF
TGCGCCAGCAGCCCAGGGGACAGGACCTACGAGCAGTACTTC
>.|TRBV18|TRBJ2-3|.
CASSPRGPFDTQYF
TGTGCCAGCTCACCACGGGGCCCTTTCGATACGCAGTATTTT
>.|TRBV7-2|TRBJ1-2|.
CASTPGGGYTF
TGTGCCAGCACCCCAGGCGGGGGCTACACCTTC
>.|TRBV7-2|TRBJ2-7|TRBD1
CASSRDRSILTYEQYF
TGTGCCAGCAGCCGGGACAGGTCCATTCTCACCTACGAGCAGTACTTC
>.|TRBV5-4|TRBJ2-2|TRBD2
CASSWGTKNTGELFF
TGTGCCAGCAGCTGGGGGACTAAGAACACCGGGGAGCTGTTTTTT
>few|TRBV6-5|TRBJ2-3|.
CASSYSYTPGDTQYF
TGTGCCAGCAGTTACTCGTACACTCCGGGAGATACGCAGTATTTT
>.|TRBV6-1|TRBJ1-1|.
CASSENWRHTEAFF
TGTGCCAGCAGTGAAAATTGGCGGCACACTGAAGCTTTCTTT
>.|TRBV27|TRBJ1-5|.
CASSRSEAANQPQHF
TGTGCCAGCAGTAGGTCGGAGGCCGCCAATCAGCCCCAGCATTTT
>.|TRBV7-2|TRBJ2-7|.
CASSLADTIYEQYF
TGTGCCAGCAGCTTAGCAGACACAATCTACGAGCAGTACTTC